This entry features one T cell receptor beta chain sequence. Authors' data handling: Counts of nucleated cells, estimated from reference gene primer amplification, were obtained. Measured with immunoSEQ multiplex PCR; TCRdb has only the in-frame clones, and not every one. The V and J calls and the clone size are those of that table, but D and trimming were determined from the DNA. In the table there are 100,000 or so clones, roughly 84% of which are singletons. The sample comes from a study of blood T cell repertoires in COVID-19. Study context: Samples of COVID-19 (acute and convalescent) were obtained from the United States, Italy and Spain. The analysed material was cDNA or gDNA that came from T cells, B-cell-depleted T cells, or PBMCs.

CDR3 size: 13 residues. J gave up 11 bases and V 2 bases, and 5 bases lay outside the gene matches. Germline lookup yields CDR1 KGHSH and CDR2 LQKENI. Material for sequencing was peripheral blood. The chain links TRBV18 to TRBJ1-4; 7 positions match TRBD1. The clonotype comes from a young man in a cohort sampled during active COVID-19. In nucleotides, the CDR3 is TGTGCCAGCTCACCAGAAATGGGACAGAAACTGTTTTTT. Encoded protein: CASSPEMGQKLFF.